This TCR beta chain originates from a study of shared clonotypes between healthy human individuals (dated by TCRdb to about 2020). Background for the entire study: Three men and a couple of women, aged 18 to 49 years, made up the cohort. For each donor, CD4 naive and CD4 memory were each given three plates, CD8 naive was given two plates, and CD8 memory was given one plate. Blood TCR repertoires of roughly five healthy adults were deeply sequenced to estimate repertoire size and the extent of clonotype sharing between individuals. Different laboratories and diverse techniques were used to prepare libraries and sequence TCR repertoires, to increase sequencing depth and limit assay-specific biases. Per donor, leukapheresis produced somewhere between about 0.9 and 9 billion PBMCs.

What the study reported, not specific to this receptor: Higher generation probabilities were observed for clonotypes shared by all four sorted-subset donors than for non-shared clonotypes. Across a handful of donors, about 5.2% of naive CD4, approximately 3.5% of naive CD8, 2.3% of memory CD4, and about 0.4% of memory CD8 clonotypes were shared. Pairwise subsampling led to the expectation that sequencing depth would affect the degree of clonotype sharing among donors. The genetic and exposure-history diversity represented was limited by the small number of donors. Sampling was restricted to blood, and TCR repertoires in tissues likely differ from the TCR repertoires found in blood. Even with the large sequencing depth, rarefaction of the sorted-subset datasets indicated that sequencing was incomplete. Naive subsets generally had larger estimated clonotype richness than memory subsets.

As to this clone: Its antigen is not yet known. No quality values exist for individual bases; no much larger clone is one base distant.

V drops 0 bases and J drops 0 bases, leaving 15 bases in between. Based on the germline V gene, the CDR1 and CDR2 sequences are LGHNA and YSLEER. There are 18 amino acids in the CDR3, from cysteine to phenylalanine inclusive. Only the CDR3 DNA is retained, 54 bases long and in frame from the first base. The donors were healthy, HIV-negative adults who had no recently reported acute infections or vaccinations. Only Caucasian adults living in Nashville, Tennessee, USA were represented among the donors. Magnetic negative selection was used to enrich CD4+ T cells, after which naive cells were positively selected on CD45RA and the negative fraction became the memory subset. After blood collection by leukapheresis, PBMCs were isolated using Ficoll-Histopaque density gradient centrifugation and then cryopreserved in the vapor phase of liquid nitrogen. Analytical flow cytometry was used to check the purity and quantity of every magnetically sorted T cell population. Each sorted fraction had its genomic DNA isolated and then quantified by UV absorbance on a Nanodrop 2000c.

Using the deep immunoSEQ assay, TCR CDR3 regions were amplified from genomic DNA by multiplex PCR. Extracted genomic DNA from each cell subset was spread evenly across all wells of several immunoSEQ 96-well plates, with each plate serving as a replicate. For sorted subsets, approximately 200 ng of genomic DNA, equivalent to 25,000 to 35,000 T cell genomes, went into each replicate PCR. Purified libraries were quantified with a Qubit 3.0 fluorometer, sized on a Bioanalyzer 2100, and re-quantified with the KAPA Library Quantification kit. A separate single-read 150-cycle Illumina NextSeq 550 flow cell was used to sequence each immunoSEQ 96-well plate. In the paper's pipeline: Because the immunoSEQ output included only junctional sequences and no quality scores, the filtering could not be the same as the filtering used for full-length reads. Sequences were annotated with PyIR, a Python wrapper for IgBLAST v1.9, and V/J genes and CDR3 were assigned using IMGT germline references. Reads were filtered out if the reads had weak V/J assignments (E-value above 1e-6), no CDR3, stop codons, out-of-frame junctions, or ambiguous translated residues. V3J clonotypes were defined as sequences sharing the same inferred V gene, J gene, and CDR3 amino acid sequence. Percentage overlap between repertoires was calculated by dividing the number of shared unique clonotypes by the size of the smaller repertoire. Richness of each repertoire was evaluated using RTK rarefaction, the Chao1 estimator, and Recon v2.1 estimates of unobserved clonotypes. OLGA was used to compute generation probabilities for all TCRbeta clonotypes that the gDNA method yielded from a handful of donors. In TCRdb, the immuneACCESS table is reduced to in-frame sequences with V and J assigned. These tables do not hold every clone; where another copy was compared, an unresolved V gene accounts for under half, and the others remain unexplained. V and J calls and clone size are as listed in that table; D and trimming were resolved from the DNA. The sample data list 2 million to 3 million clones, and around 94% of these were observed just once. The leading ten clones occupy about 0.13% of the sample.

The sample consisted of naive CD4+ T cells sorted from blood. The cell subset or site label here, explained by the study, means: CD45RA+ positively selected. The chain is encoded by TRBV4-3 joined to TRBJ1-3; the best D guess is TRBD1, with 5 bases matching. This TCR was sampled from a young man in good health. The nucleotides are TGCGCCAGCAGCCAAGATATTGCAGGCGGACACTCTGGAAACACCATATATTTT. This translates into CASSQDIAGGHSGNTIYF.